This entry lists 9 T cell receptor beta chains sequenced from one sample in a study of CD8 T cells in Susac syndrome. Random hexamers were used to reverse transcribe roughly 0.5 to 1 ug of RNA. TCRdb re-called the immunoSEQ multiplex PCR reads with MiXCR, one entry per CDR3 protein. This table holds 150,000 to 200,000 distinct CDR3 sequences, roughly 94% found once. Input material: CD4+ T cells from PBMCs. The receptors were sampled from a human donor with multiple sclerosis.

This rearrangement joins TRBV25-1 to TRBJ2-5; D unclear. This CDR3 is built from 12 residues. The V and J ends lost 1 base and 1 base respectively, with 1 base between them. CDR1 and CDR2 from the germline V gene are MGHDK and SYGVNS. The CDR3 loop reads CASSEFQETQYF. The CDR3 nucleotides are TGTGCCAGCAGTGAATTCCAAGAGACCCAGTACTTC.

V usage is TRBV4-3 and J usage is TRBJ1-2, with D perhaps matching TRBD1 (5 bases). This CDR3 has 16 residues. Per the germline V gene, CDR1 is LGHNA and CDR2 is YSLEER. V was cut by 4 bases and J by 0 bases, with 15 bases left in between. The CDR3 here is CASSRGFRDANYGYTF. In DNA, the CDR3 is TGCGCCAGCAGCCGCGGTTTCAGGGACGCTAACTATGGCTACACCTTC.

V is TRBV28 and J is TRBJ2-5, with 9 positions matching TRBD2. The V and J ends lost 4 bases and 4 bases, in that order; junction bases with no gene match: 22. CDR3 length: 20 amino acids. Looked up from germline, CDR1 is MDHEN and CDR2 is SYDVKM. CDR3: CASSSIGVAGATDPLETQYF. DNA for the CDR3: TGTGCCAGCAGTTCGATTGGGGTAGCGGGAGCCACAGACCCCTTAGAGACCCAGTACTTC.

J is TRBJ2-2 and V is TRBV11-2, with TRBD2 matching 8 bases. The V and J ends lost 5 bases and 6 bases, in that order; junction bases with no gene match: 8. The CDR3 runs to 15 residues. CDR1 is SGHAT and CDR2 is FQNNGV in the germline V gene. CDR3 residues: CASSSSGVTAGELFF. The CDR3 region has the DNA TGTGCCAGCAGCAGTAGCGGGGTTACAGCCGGGGAGCTGTTTTTT.

The J gene is TRBJ1-1, the V gene TRBV5-1; perhaps TRBD1 as D (5 bases). V was trimmed by 7 bases and J by 0 bases, leaving 13 bases between them. This CDR3 is 14 amino acids long. CDR1 and CDR2 (germline): SGHRS, YFSETQ. CDR3 protein: CASQSGGVNTEAFF. CDR3 DNA: TGCGCCAGCCAATCTGGGGGGGTGAACACTGAAGCTTTCTTT. The full variable domain, with the rest looked up from reference TRBV5-1 and TRBJ1-1, is KAGVTQTPRYLIKTRGQQVTLSCSPISGHRSVSWYQQTPGQGLQFLFEYFSETQRNKGNFPGRFSGRQFSNSRSEMNVSTLELGDSALYLCASQSGGVNTEAFFGQGTRLTVV.

The J gene is TRBJ2-2, the V gene TRBV4-3; D is uncertain. This CDR3 has 15 amino acids. Germline V gene data show CDR1 as LGHNA and CDR2 as YSLEER. Trimming removed 5 bases from V and 0 bases from J, with 10 bases in between. In nucleotides, the CDR3 is TGCGCCAGCAGCGCCCGACTCGCGAACACCGGGGAGCTGTTTTTT. This gives the protein CASSARLANTGELFF.

V is TRBV28 and J is TRBJ2-1, with D unresolved. Trimming removed 6 bases from V and 3 bases from J, with 3 bases in between. CDR1 is MDHEN and CDR2 is SYDVKM in the germline V gene. The CDR3 sequence is 11 residues long. CDR3 in amino acids: CASRYYNEQFF. Written as DNA, the CDR3 is TGTGCCAGCAGATACTACAATGAGCAGTTCTTC.

The gene calls are TRBV5-6 and TRBJ2-4, with 10 nucleotides matching TRBD1. CDR3 length: 18 amino acids. The germline gives CDR1 SGHDT, CDR2 YYEEEE. V lost 3 bases, J lost 6 bases, and 15 bases stayed unmatched. CDR3 sequence reads: CASSSQTNPGQGVNIQYF. In DNA, the CDR3 is TGTGCCAGCAGCTCGCAAACCAACCCAGGACAGGGGGTAAACATTCAGTACTTC.

The rearrangement uses TRBV6-6 and TRBJ2-1; tentatively, D is TRBD1 (6 bases). Germline CDR1 and CDR2: MNHNY and SVGAGI (reference sequence). Trimming pared 9 bases from V and 0 bases from J, leaving 12 bases between. This CDR3 is 14 amino acids long. Here the CDR3 reads CASNDRPSYNEQFF. The CDR3 bases are TGTGCCAGTAACGACAGGCCCTCCTACAATGAGCAGTTCTTC.